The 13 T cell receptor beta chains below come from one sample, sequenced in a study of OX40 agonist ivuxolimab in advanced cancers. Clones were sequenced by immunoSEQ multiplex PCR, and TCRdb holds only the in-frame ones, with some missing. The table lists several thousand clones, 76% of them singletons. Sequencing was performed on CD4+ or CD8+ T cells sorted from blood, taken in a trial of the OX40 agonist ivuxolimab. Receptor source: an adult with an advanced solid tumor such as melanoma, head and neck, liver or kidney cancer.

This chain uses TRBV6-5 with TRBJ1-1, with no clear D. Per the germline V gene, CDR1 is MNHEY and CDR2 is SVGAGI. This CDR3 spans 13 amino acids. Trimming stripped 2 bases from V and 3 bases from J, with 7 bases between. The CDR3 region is CASSYARHTEAFF. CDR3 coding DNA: TGTGCCAGCAGTTACGCGAGACACACTGAAGCTTTCTTT.

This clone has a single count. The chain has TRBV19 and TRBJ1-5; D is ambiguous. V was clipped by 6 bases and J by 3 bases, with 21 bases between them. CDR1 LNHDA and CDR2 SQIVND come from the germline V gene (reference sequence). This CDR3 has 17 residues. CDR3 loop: CASRNDLVSQNNQPQHF. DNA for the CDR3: TGTGCCAGTAGGAACGATTTGGTTAGCCAGAACAATCAGCCCCAGCATTTT.

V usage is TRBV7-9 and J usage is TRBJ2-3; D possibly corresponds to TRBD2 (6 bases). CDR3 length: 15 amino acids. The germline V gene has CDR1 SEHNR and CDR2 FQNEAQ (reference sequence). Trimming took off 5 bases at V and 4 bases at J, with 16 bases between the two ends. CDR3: CASSLTPGVPDTQYF. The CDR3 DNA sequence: TGTGCCAGCAGCCTCACGCCGGGAGTCCCAGATACGCAGTATTTT.

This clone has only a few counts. CDR3 in amino acids: CASSVGGSNTEAFF. CDR3 coding DNA: TGTGCCAGCAGCGTGGGCGGCTCGAACACTGAAGCTTTCTTT. The genes are TRBV9 and TRBJ1-1; D is undetermined. Germline V CDR1 and CDR2: SGDLS, YYNGEE. Deletions cut 2 bases from V and 1 base from J, with 9 bases between. The CDR3 has 14 residues.

The CDR3: CASSQNNRDRDYGYTF. The CDR3 region has the DNA TGCGCCAGCAGCCAGAACAACAGGGATAGGGACTATGGCTACACCTTC. The chain uses TRBV4-1 and TRBJ1-2; tentatively, D is TRBD1 (6 bases). Deletions cut 3 bases from V and 3 bases from J, with 17 bases between. Germline V gene data show CDR1 as MGHRA and CDR2 as YSYEKL. This CDR3 has 16 residues.

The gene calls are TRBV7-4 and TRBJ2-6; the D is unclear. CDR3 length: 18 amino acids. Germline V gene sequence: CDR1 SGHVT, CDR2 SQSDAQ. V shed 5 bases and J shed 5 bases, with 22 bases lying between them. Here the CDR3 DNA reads TGTGCCAGCAGCACAACGAGCAGCTCACAAAGTCGGGCCAACGTCCTGACTTTC. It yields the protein CASSTTSSSQSRANVLTF.

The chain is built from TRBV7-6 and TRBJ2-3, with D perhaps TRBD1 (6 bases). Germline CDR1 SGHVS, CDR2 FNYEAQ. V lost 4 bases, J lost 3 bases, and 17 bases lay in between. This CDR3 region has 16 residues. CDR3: CASSSRAGVETDTQYF. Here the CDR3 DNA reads TGTGCCAGCAGCTCGAGGGCAGGGGTTGAAACAGATACGCAGTATTTT.

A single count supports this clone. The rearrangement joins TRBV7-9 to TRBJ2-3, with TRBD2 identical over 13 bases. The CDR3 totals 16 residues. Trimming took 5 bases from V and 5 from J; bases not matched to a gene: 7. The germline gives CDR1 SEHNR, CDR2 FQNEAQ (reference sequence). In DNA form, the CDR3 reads TGTGCCAGCAGCCCCCGACGACTAGCGGGGGGAGATACGCAGTATTTT. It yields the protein CASSPRRLAGGDTQYF.

CDR3 protein: CASSLAGFPLHTEAFF. CDR3 coding DNA: TGTGCCAGCAGCTTAGCTGGGTTCCCCCTCCACACTGAAGCTTTCTTT. The chain couples TRBV7-6 to TRBJ1-1; D is undetermined. V gave up 0 bases and J gave up 3 bases, with 14 bases separating them. Germline values: CDR1 SGHVS, CDR2 FNYEAQ. This CDR3 is 16 amino acids long.

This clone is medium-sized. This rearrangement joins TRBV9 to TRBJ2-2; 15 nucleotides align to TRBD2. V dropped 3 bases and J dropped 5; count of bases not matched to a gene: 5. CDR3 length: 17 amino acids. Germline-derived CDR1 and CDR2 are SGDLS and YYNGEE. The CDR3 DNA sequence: TGTGCCAGCAGCGGGACTAGCGGGAGGGCTTGGACCGGGGAGCTGTTTTTT. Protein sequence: CASSGTSGRAWTGELFF.

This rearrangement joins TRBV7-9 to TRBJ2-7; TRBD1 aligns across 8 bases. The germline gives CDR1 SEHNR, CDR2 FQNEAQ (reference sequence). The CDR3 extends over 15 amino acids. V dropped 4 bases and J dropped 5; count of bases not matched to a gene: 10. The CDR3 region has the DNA TGTGCCAGCAGCTGGGGACAGGCGAGCTGGGACGAGCAGTACTTC. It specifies CASSWGQASWDEQYF.

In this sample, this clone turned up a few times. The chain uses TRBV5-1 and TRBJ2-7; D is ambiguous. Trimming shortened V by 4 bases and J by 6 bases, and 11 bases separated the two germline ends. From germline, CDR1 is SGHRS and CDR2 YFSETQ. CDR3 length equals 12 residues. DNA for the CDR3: TGCGCCAGCAGCCTCAAATGGGGCGAGCAGTACTTC. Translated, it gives CASSLKWGEQYF.

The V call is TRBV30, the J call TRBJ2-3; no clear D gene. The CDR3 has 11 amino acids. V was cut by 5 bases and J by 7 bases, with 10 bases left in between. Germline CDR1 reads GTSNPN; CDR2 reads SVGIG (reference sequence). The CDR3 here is CAWEISHTQYF. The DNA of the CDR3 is TGTGCCTGGGAAATCAGCCATACGCAGTATTTT.